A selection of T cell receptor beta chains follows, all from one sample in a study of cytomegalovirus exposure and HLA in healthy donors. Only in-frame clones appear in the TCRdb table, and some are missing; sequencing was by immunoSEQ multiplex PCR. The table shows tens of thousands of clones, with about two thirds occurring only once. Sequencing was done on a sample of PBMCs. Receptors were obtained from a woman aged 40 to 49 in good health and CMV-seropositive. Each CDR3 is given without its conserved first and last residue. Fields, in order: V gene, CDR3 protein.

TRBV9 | ASKPDKNAEAF
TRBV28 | ASSPLQGEFYNSPLH
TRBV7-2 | ASSPGGGVLGNSPLH
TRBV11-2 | ASSLDEAGTGEGYT
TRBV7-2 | ASSGRTAGGTQY
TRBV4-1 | ASSQSPLGLKLSGNTIY
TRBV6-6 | ASSSRESNTGELF
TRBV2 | ASSERWVNTEAF
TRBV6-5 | ASTSSGTSYEQY
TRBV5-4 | ASSPKQGVNTEAF
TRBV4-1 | ASSTIEGRGNQPQH
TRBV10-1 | ASSESGNYGYT
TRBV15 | ATSPRTGRETQY
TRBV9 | ASSPSGGGVGNTIY